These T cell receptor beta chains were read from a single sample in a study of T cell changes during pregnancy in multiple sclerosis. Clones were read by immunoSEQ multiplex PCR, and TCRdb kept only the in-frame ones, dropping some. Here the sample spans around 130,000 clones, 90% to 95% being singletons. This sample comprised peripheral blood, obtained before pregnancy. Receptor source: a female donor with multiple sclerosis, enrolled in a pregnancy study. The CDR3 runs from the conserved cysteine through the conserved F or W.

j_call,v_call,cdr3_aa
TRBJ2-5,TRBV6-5,CASSYSGTGGGETQYF
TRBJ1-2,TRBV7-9,CASSLMGASRGYTF
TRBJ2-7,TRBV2,CASSEAANRGIYEQYF
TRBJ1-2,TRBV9,CASSEGQGRRGYTF
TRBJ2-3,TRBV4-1,CASSFTDIYTDTQYF
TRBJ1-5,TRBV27,CASSQTGVLQPQHF
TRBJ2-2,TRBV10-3,CASQSGGGGATGELFF
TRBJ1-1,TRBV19,CASQTWGHKSNTEAFF
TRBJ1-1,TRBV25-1,CASSRGTEAFF
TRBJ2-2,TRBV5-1,CASSLDIGELFF
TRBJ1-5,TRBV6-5,CASSRAGNQPQHF
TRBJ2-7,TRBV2,CASRTDFGYEQYF
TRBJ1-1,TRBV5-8,CASRHRGPREAFF
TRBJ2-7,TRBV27,CASSNGFLDEQYF
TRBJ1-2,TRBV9,CASSTLAYGYTF
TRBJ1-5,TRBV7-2,CASSLGTGLVGPQHF
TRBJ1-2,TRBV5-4,CASSLAQGGGYTF
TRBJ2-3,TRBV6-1,CASSERPSSGRADTQYF
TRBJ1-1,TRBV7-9,CASSPHFRTVNTEAFF
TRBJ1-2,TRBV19,CASSGQGNYGYTF
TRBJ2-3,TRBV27,CASSFQGLDTQYF
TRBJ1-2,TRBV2,CASSITGGAHYGYTF
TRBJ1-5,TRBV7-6,CASSLEPGRAQPQHF